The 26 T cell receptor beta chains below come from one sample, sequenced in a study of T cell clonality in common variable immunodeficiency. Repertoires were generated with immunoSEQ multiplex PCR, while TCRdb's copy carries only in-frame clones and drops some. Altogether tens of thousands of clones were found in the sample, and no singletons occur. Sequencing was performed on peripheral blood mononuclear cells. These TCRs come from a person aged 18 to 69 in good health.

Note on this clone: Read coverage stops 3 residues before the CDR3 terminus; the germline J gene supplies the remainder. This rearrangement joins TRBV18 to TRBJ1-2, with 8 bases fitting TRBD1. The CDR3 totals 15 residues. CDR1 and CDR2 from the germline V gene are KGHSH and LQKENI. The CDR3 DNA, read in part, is TGTGCCAGCTCTTCTAGACAGGGGTCCTCCTACGAC. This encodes CASSSRQGSSYD. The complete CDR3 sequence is CASSSRQGSSYDYTF.

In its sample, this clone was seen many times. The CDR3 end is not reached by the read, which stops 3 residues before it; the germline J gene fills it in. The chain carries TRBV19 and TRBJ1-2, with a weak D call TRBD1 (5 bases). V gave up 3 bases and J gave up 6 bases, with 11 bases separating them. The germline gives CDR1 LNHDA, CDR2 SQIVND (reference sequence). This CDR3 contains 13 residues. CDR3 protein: CASSIGRVNGYTF. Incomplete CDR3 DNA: TGTGCCAGTAGTATTGGCAGGGTCAATGGC.

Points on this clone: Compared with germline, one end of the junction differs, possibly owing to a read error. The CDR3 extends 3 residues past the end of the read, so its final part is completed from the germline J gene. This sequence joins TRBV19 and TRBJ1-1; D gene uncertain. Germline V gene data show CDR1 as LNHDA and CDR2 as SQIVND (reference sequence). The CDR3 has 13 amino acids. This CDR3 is CASRIGANTEAFF. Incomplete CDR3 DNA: TGTGCCAGTAGGATAGGCGCGAACACTGAA.

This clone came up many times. CDR3 protein: CASSPGQGAIYEQYF. The sequenced part of the CDR3 DNA is TGTGCCAGCAGTCCCGGACAGGGGGCAATTTACGAG. This rearrangement joins TRBV11-2 to TRBJ2-7; 11 nucleotides align to TRBD1. The read ends 3 residues shy of where the CDR3 ends; the end is completed using the germline J gene. With V trimmed by 6 bases and J by 4 bases, 8 bases remained unmatched. Germline values: CDR1 SGHAT, CDR2 FQNNGV. The CDR3 is 15 residues long.

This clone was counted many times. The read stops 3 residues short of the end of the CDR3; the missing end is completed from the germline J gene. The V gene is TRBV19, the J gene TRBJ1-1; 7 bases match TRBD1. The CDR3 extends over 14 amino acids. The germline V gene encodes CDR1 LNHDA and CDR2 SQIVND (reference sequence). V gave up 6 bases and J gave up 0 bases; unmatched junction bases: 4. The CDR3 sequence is CASRNDRVNTEAFF. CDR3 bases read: TGTGCCAGTAGGAATGACAGGGTGAACACTGAA.

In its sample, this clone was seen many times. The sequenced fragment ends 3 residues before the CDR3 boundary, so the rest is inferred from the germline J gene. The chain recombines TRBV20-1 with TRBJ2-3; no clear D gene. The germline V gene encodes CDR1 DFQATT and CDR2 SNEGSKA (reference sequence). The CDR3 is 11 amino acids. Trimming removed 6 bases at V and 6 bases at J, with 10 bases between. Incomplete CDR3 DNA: TGCAGTGCGGTTAAGACTGATACG. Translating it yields CSAVKTDT. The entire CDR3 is CSAVKTDTQYF.

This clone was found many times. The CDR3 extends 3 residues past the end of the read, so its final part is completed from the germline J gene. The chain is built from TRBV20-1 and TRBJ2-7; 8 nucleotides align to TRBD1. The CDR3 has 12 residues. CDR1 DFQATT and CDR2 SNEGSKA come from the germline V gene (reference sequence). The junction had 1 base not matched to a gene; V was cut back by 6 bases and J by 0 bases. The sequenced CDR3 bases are TGCAGTGCCACAGGGGGCTCCTACGAG. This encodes CSATGGSYE. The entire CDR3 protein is CSATGGSYEQYF.

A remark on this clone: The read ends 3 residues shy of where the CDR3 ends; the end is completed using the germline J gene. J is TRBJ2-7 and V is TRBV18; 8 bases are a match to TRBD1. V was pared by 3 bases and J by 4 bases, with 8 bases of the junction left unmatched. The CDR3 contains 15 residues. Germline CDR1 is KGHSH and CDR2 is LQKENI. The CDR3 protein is CASSPLGTGRYEQYF. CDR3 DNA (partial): TGTGCCAGCTCACCTCTAGGGACAGGACGGTACGAG.

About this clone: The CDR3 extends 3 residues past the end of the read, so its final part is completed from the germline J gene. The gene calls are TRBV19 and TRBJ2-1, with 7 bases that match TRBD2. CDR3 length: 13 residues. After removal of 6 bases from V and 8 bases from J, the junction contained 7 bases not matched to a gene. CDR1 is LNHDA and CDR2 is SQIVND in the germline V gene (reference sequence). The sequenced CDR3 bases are TGTGCCAGTAGGCGGGAGCCAGGCGATGAG. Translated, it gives CASRREPGDE. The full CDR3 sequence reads CASRREPGDEQFF. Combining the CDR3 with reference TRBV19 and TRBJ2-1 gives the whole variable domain DGGITQSPKYLFRKEGQNVTLSCEQNLNHDAMYWYRQDPGQGLRLIYYSQIVNDFQKGDIAEGYSVSREKKESFPLTVTSAQKNPTAFYLCASRREPGDEQFFGPGTRLTVL.

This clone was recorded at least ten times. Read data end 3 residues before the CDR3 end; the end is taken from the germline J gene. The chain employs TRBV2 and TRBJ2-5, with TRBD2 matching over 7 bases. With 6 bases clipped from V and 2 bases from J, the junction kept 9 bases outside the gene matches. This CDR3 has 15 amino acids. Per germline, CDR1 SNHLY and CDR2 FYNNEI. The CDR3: CASSVEGGAQETQYF. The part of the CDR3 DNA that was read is TGTGCCAGCAGCGTGGAGGGAGGGGCTCAAGAGACC.

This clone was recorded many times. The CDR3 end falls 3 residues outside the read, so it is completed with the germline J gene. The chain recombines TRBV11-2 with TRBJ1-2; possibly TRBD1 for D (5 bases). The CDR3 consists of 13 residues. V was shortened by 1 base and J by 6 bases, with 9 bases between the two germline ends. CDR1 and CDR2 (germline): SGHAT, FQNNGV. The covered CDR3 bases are TGTGCCAGCAGCTTAGGACAGCTCGATGGC. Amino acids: CASSLGQLDG. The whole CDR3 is CASSLGQLDGYTF.

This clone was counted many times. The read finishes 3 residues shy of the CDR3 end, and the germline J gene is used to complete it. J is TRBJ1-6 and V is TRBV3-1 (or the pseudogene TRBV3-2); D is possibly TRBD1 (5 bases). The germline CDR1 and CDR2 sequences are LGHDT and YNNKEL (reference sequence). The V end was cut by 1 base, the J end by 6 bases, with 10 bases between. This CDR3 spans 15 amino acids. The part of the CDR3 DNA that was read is TGTGCCAGCAGCCAAGTCCGAGGGGCTAATTCACCC. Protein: CASSQVRGANSP. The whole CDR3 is CASSQVRGANSPLHF.

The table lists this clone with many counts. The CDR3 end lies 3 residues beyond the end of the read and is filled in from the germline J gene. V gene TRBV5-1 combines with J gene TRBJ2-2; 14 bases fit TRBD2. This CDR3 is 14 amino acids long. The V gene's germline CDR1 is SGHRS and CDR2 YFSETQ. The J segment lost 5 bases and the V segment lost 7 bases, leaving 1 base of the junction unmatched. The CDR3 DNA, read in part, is TGCGCCAGCGGACTAGCGGGAGGAACCGGGGAG. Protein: CASGLAGGTGE. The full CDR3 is CASGLAGGTGELFF.

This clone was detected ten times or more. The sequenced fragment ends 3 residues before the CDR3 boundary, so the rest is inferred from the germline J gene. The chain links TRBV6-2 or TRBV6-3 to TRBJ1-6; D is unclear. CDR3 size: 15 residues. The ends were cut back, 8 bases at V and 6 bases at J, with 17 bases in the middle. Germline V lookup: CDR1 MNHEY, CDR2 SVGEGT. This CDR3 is CASGQKRLFNSPLHF. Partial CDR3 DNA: TGTGCCAGCGGGCAAAAGAGGCTCTTTAATTCACCC.

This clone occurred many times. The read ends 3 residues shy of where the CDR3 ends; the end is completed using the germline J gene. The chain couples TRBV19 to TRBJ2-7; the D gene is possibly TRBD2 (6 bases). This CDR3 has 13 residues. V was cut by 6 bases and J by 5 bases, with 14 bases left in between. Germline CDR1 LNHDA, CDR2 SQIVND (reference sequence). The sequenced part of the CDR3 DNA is TGTGCCAGTAGCAACTGGGGCGGGGACGAG. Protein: CASSNWGGDE. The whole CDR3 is CASSNWGGDEQYF.

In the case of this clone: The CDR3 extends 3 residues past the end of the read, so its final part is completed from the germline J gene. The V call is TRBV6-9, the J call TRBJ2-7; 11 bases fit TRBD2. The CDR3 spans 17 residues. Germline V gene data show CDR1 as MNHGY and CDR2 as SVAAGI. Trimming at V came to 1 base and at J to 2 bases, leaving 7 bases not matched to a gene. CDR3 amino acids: CASSYYNRLAGTYEQYF. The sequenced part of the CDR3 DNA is TGTGCCAGCAGTTATTACAATAGACTAGCGGGGACCTACGAG.

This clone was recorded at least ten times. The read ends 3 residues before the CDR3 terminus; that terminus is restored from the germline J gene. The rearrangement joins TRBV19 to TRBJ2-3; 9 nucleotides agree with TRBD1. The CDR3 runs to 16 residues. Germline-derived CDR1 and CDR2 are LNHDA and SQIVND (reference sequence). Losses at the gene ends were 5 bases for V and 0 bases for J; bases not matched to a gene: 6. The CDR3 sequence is CASSARTGDSTDTQYF. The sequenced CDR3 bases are TGTGCCAGTAGTGCTCGGACAGGGGATAGCACAGATACG.

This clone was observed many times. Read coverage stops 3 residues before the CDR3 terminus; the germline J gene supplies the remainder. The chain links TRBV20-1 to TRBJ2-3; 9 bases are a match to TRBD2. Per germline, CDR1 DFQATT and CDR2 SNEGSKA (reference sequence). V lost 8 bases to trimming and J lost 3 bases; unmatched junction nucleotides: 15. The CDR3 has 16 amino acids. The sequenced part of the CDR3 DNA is TGCAGTCTGGGAAAGGGGGCGGGGGGGCTTACAGATACG. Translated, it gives CSLGKGAGGLTDT. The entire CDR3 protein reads CSLGKGAGGLTDTQYF.

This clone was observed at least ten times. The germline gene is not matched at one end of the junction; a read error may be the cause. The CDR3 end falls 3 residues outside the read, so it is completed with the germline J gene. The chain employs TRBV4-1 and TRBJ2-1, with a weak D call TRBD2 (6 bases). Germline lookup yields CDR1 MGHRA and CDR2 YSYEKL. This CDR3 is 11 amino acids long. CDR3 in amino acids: CASGQGLEQFF. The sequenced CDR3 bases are TGCGCCAGCGGCCAGGGACTTGAG.

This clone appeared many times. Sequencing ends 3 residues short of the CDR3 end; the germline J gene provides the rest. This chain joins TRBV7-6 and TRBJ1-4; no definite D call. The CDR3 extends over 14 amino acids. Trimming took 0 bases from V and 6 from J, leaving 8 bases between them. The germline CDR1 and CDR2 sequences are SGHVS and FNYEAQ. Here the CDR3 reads CASSLAPVDEKLFF. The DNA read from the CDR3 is TGTGCCAGCAGCTTAGCCCCGGTCGATGAAAAA. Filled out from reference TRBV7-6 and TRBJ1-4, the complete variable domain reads GAGVSQSPRYKVTKRGQDVALRCDPISGHVSLYWYRQALGQGPEFLTYFNYEAQQDKSGLPNDRFSAERPEGSISTLTIQRTEQRDSAMYRCASSLAPVDEKLFFGSGTQLSVL.

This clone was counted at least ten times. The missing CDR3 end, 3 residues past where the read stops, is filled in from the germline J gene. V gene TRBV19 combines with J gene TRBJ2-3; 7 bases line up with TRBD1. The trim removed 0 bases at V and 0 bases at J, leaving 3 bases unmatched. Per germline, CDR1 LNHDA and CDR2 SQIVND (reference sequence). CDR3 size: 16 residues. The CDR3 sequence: CASSIETGSSTDTQYF. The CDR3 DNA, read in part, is TGTGCCAGTAGTATAGAGACAGGGAGTAGCACAGATACG.

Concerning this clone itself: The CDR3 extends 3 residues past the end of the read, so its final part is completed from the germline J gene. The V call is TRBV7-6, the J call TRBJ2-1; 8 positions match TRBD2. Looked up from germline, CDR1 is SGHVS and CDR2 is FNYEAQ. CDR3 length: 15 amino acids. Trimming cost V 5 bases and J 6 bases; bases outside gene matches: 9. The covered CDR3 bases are TGTGCCAGCAGCCTTCCCGGGACTAGAAGCAATGAG. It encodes CASSLPGTRSNE. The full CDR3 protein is CASSLPGTRSNEQFF.

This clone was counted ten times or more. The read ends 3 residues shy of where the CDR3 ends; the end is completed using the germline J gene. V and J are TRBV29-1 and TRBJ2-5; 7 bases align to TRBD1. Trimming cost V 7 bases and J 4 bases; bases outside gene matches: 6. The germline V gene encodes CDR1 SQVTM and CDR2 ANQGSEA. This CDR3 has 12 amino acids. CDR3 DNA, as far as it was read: TGCAGCGCCCTAGACAGGGTAGAGACC. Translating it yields CSALDRVET. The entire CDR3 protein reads CSALDRVETQYF.

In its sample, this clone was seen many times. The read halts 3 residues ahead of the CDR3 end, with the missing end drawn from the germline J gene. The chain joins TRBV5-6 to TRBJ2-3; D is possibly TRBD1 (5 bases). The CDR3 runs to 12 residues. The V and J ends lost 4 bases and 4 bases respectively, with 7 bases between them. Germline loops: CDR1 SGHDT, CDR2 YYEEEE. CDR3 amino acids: CASSQGPDTQYF. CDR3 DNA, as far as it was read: TGTGCCAGCAGCCAGGGTCCAGATACG.

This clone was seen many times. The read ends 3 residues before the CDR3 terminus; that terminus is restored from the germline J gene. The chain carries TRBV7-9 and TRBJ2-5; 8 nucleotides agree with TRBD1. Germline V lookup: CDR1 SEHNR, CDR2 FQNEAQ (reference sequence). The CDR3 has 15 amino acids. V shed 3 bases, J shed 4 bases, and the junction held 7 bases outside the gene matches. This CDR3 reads CASSFGDRMGETQYF. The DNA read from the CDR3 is TGTGCCAGCAGCTTTGGGGACAGGATGGGAGAGACC.

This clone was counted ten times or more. CDR3 DNA, as far as it was read: TGTGCCTGGAGTGTCGGTGTCCCAGGGGATACG. Translating it yields CAWSVGVPGDT. Given in full, the CDR3 is CAWSVGVPGDTQYF. This chain joins TRBV30 and TRBJ2-3; D is possibly TRBD1 (5 bases). The read stops 3 residues short of the end of the CDR3; the missing end is completed from the germline J gene. Between the trimmed V and J ends, which lost 0 bases and 6 bases, there was a span of 13 bases. The CDR3 contains 14 residues. The germline gives CDR1 GTSNPN, CDR2 SVGIG (reference sequence). Full variable domain (rest looked up from reference TRBV30 and TRBJ2-3): SQTIHQWPATLVQPVGSPLSLECTVEGTSNPNLYWYRQAAGRGLQLLFYSVGIGQISSEVPQNLSASRPQDRQFILSSKKLLLSDSGFYLCAWSVGVPGDTQYFGPGTRLTVL.